This T cell receptor (beta chain) was retrieved from a study of T cells in Graves' hyperthyroidism and ophthalmopathy. Stable hyperthyroidism: no ophthalmopathy progression over 18 months of follow-up. Hyperthyroidism was newly diagnosed in patients aged 18 to 65 (duration under 2 months). Patients showing uncontrolled infection, other autoimmune disease, pregnancy or lactation were ineligible. V was cut by 0 bases and J by 1 base, with 7 bases left in between. This CDR3 has 15 residues. Germline V gene lookup returns CDR1 MNHEY and CDR2 SMNVEV (reference sequence). As for this clonotype: Its target is not known.

Regarding the study as a whole: Appearing also in blood were most of the thyroid clonotypes expanded above 0.001.

Regions amplified from RNA transcripts were the TCR beta CDR3 regions. The primer set for the first-round RT-PCR of the TCR CDR3 was HTBI. TCRdb itself ran the multiplex PCR reads through MiXCR, one entry per CDR3 protein. In the table there are more than 40,000 distinct CDR3 sequences, around 48% of which are singletons. The receptor comes from a woman aged 45-60 years with Graves' hyperthyroidism. Material: peripheral blood or thyroid tissue (not recorded which). The gene calls are TRBV27 and TRBJ1-5; D uncertain. Here the CDR3 DNA reads TGTGCCAGCAGTTTATCAAGGGTGAGCAATCAGCCCCAGCATTTT. Translation gives CASSLSRVSNQPQHF.